This T cell receptor (beta chain) originates from a study of shared clonotypes between healthy human individuals. Overall study results and limits: Only a few donors were included, so the genetic and exposure-history diversity represented was limited.

Trimming removed 7 bases from V and 2 bases from J, with 11 bases in between. From germline, CDR1 is SQVTM and CDR2 ANQGSEA. This CDR3 region has 12 residues. Deep was the level used in running the assay. Clones were read by immunoSEQ multiplex PCR, and TCRdb kept only the in-frame ones, dropping some. The data contain about 500,000 clones, roughly three quarters of them singletons. The sample holds a few counts of this clone. Its target is unknown. The receptor was isolated from a woman aged 40 to 50 in good health. Some clones in this sample may be carry-over from other donors' samples. This sequence joins TRBV29-1 and TRBJ2-5, with D unclear. Sequenced material: PBMCs. CDR3 sequence: CSAKESQETQYF. The CDR3 nucleotides read TGCAGCGCAAAGGAGTCTCAAGAGACCCAGTACTTC.